The text below deals with one T cell receptor (beta chain). This receptor's antigen is unknown. Base qualities are not recorded, but no much larger clone differs from it by a single base. The entry originates in a study of blood T cell repertoires in COVID-19 (dated by TCRdb to the early 2020s). Some background on the complete study: Samples from collaborators originated in the United States, Italy and Spain and spanned both the acute and convalescent phases of COVID-19. Where available, HLA class I and class II types were taken from metadata supplied by the sample provider and were not determined by assay-based typing. A freely available public database, intended as a resource for researchers studying the immune response to SARS-CoV-2, is where the repertoires were released. Nearly every sample came with metadata listing a de-identified subject ID, COVID-19 status, age in years and sex. The samples were drawn from the first 160 participants of the ongoing ImmuneRACE study and from under 1,500 subjects provided by 6 global collaborators. Deeply sampled blood TCRbeta repertoires from subjects exposed to, actively infected with, or recovered from COVID-19 were included in the dataset. The prospective study material was composed of cDNA or gDNA derived from T cells, B-cell-depleted T cells, or PBMCs. On the study overall, not on this receptor specifically: The quantity of clinical and demographic metadata differed by source and by participant and was supplied without curation.

Whole blood was collected in K2EDTA tubes by collaborating institutions according to the institutions' own protocols. Collaborator samples were shipped for TCRbeta analysis as frozen whole blood, isolated PBMCs, or DNA extracted from either sample type. Sequences MNHEY (CDR1) and SVGAGI (CDR2) are obtained from the germline V gene. The germline ends are 16 bases apart after V is trimmed by 8 bases and J by 0 bases. The cysteine opens and the phenylalanine closes a CDR3 of 15 amino acids. Only CDR3 DNA is held: 45 bases, read in frame from base 1. TCRbeta CDR3 regions were amplified from genomic DNA using the immunoSEQ Assay, a bias-controlled multiplex PCR. As for the authors' bioinformatics: The number of nucleated cells in each sample was estimated from the amplification of reference gene primers within the assay. Sequence reads were collapsed and filtered to measure the absolute abundance of every unique TCRbeta CDR3 rearrangement. Productive Simpson clonality was computed per sample as the square root of Simpson's diversity index over productive rearrangements. Here the immuneACCESS table is served through TCRdb, limited to in-frame sequences with V and J called. Missing clones are a known gap in these copies; in checked studies unresolved V genes cover under half, and the rest lacks a known reason. That table furnishes V, J and clone size, whereas the DNA furnished D and trimming. Here the sample has about 58,000 clones; 89% occur a single time. The ten largest clonotypes hold over 11% of the sample.

The sequence joins TRBV6-5 to TRBJ1-1; the D segment could be TRBD1, given 6 matching bases. The sequence came from a woman aged 55-70 years with active COVID-19. Specimen: peripheral blood. The CDR3 corresponds to CASQTGFIMNTEAFF. The DNA reads as follows: TGTGCCAGCCAAACAGGGTTCATCATGAACACTGAAGCTTTCTTT.